A single sample is the source of the 21 T cell receptor beta chains below, sequenced in a study of cytomegalovirus exposure and HLA in healthy donors. Only in-frame clones appear in the TCRdb table, and some are missing; sequencing was by immunoSEQ multiplex PCR. The table shows about 74,000 clones, with 85% to 95% occurring only once. The source material was PBMCs. Every receptor here comes from a woman in her late teens or twenties in good health and CMV-seropositive.

This clone showed up just once. The chain is built from TRBV4-2 and TRBJ1-4; 10 bases agree with TRBD1. The CDR3 extends over 16 amino acids. V shed 1 base, J shed 8 bases, and the junction held 7 bases outside the gene matches. Germline CDR1 LGHNA, CDR2 YNFKEQ. The CDR3 reads CASSQGGDRGREKLFF. CDR3 bases: TGTGCCAGCAGCCAAGGCGGTGACAGGGGGCGGGAAAAACTGTTTTTT.

J is TRBJ1-1 and V is TRBV29-1; weak D call: TRBD1 (5 bases). V lost 7 bases and J 1 base, leaving 10 bases between the germline ends. The germline V gene encodes CDR1 SQVTM and CDR2 ANQGSEA. This CDR3 spans 12 amino acids. The CDR3 coding sequence is TGCAGCGCTAGACAGAGGAACACTGAAGCTTTCTTT. Its protein is CSARQRNTEAFF. The full variable domain, its missing parts supplied by reference TRBV29-1 and TRBJ1-1, is SAVISQKPSRDICQRGTSLTIQCQVDSQVTMMFWYRQQPGQSLTLIATANQGSEATYESGFVIDKFPISRPNLTFSTLTVSNMSPEDSSIYLCSARQRNTEAFFGQGTRLTVV.

The chain has TRBV27 and TRBJ2-3, with D perhaps TRBD2 (6 bases). The germline V and J ends were trimmed by 5 bases and 7 bases, with 22 bases remaining between them. The germline V gene encodes CDR1 MNHEY and CDR2 SMNVEV (reference sequence). This CDR3 contains 16 residues. CDR3 loop: CASSTLPGTGGYTQYF. DNA for the CDR3: TGTGCCAGCAGTACACTTCCCGGGACTGGGGGGTATACGCAGTATTTT.

V is TRBV14 and J is TRBJ1-6; 8 bases line up with TRBD1. Germline lookup yields CDR1 SGHDN and CDR2 FVKESK. This CDR3 region has 16 residues. V lost 2 bases, J lost 4 bases, and 4 bases stayed unmatched. CDR3 in amino acids: CASSQRGQAYNSPLHF. The CDR3 DNA follows: TGTGCCAGCAGCCAACGGGGACAGGCATATAATTCACCCCTCCACTTT. The variable domain in full, completed from reference TRBV14 and TRBJ1-6, reads EAGVTQFPSHSVIEKGQTVTLRCDPISGHDNLYWYRRVMGKEIKFLLHFVKESKQDESGMPNNRFLAERTGGTYSTLKVQPAELEDSGVYFCASSQRGQAYNSPLHFGNGTRLTVT.

This sequence joins TRBV11-2 and TRBJ1-1; 11 bases align to TRBD1. CDR3 length: 15 amino acids. The trim removed 1 base at V and 5 bases at J, leaving 3 bases unmatched. CDR1 is SGHAT and CDR2 is FQNNGV in the germline V gene. CDR3 sequence reads: CASSLGTGGRTEAFF. CDR3 in DNA: TGTGCCAGCAGCTTAGGGACAGGGGGCCGTACTGAAGCTTTCTTT.

The genes are TRBV12-1 and TRBJ1-6. TRBV12-1 is given as a pseudogene. This CDR3 has 21 amino acids. The CDR3 protein is CASSFARDFSLAGSYNSPLHF. In nucleotides, the CDR3 is TGTGCCAGCAGCTTTGCGAGGGATTTTAGTTTGGCTGGCTCCTATAATTCACCCCTCCACTTT.

The chain is built from TRBV6-1 and TRBJ1-5, with 7 bases identical to TRBD1. CDR1 is MNHNS, CDR2 SASEGT, per germline. The J segment lost 4 bases and the V segment lost 7 bases, leaving 10 bases of the junction unmatched. The CDR3 runs to 15 residues. The CDR3 reads CASTRVGTENQPQHF. CDR3 sequence (DNA): TGTGCCAGCACTAGAGTCGGGACAGAGAATCAGCCCCAGCATTTT.

The chain is built from TRBV11-2 and TRBJ2-3; no clear D. The germline V gene encodes CDR1 SGHAT and CDR2 FQNNGV. V gave up 1 base and J gave up 3 bases, with 5 bases separating them. The CDR3 has 13 residues. In DNA form, the CDR3 reads TGTGCCAGCAGCTTAGGAGTGACAGATACGCAGTATTTT. It specifies CASSLGVTDTQYF.

The J gene is TRBJ1-2, the V gene TRBV30; D not certain. Trimming removed 3 bases from V and 7 bases from J, with 9 bases in between. Germline V gene sequence: CDR1 GTSNPN, CDR2 SVGIG (reference sequence). The CDR3 consists of 11 residues. The CDR3: CAWRSGFGYTF. CDR3 bases: TGTGCCTGGAGGAGCGGGTTTGGCTACACCTTC.

About this clone: The junction shows a germline mismatch at one end, possibly a read error. This chain connects TRBV30 to TRBJ2-6, with TRBD1 matching 11 bases. The CDR3 sequence is 14 residues long. Germline loops: CDR1 GTSNPN, CDR2 SVGIG (reference sequence). This CDR3 reads CAGRGTGGFLVLTF. CDR3 DNA: TGTGCCGGGAGGGGGACAGGGGGGTTCTTGGTCCTGACTTTC.

The chain uses TRBV2 and TRBJ2-5, with 7 bases that match TRBD1. The CDR3 covers 13 residues. Germline-derived CDR1 and CDR2 are SNHLY and FYNNEI. Unmatched junction bases numbered 5, after V lost 5 bases and J lost 5 bases. CDR3 DNA sequence: TGTGCCAGCAGTTGGACAGGTGGCGAGACCCAGTACTTC. This translates into CASSWTGGETQYF.

The rearrangement uses TRBV7-9 and TRBJ1-4; 8 bases fit TRBD1. Looked up from germline, CDR1 is SEHNR and CDR2 is FQNEAQ (reference sequence). This CDR3 is built from 14 residues. With V trimmed by 4 bases and J by 6 bases, 4 bases remained unmatched. The CDR3 DNA sequence: TGTGCCAGCAGCTCACCGACAGGGGATGAAAAACTGTTTTTT. This codes for CASSSPTGDEKLFF.

CDR3 coding DNA: TGTGCCAGCCGGAAAGACAGGGGAAATACTGAAGCTTTCTTT. Amino acid sequence: CASRKDRGNTEAFF. The chain is built from TRBV27 and TRBJ1-1, with TRBD1 matching over 8 bases. This CDR3 region has 14 residues. Germline V CDR1 and CDR2: MNHEY, SMNVEV (reference sequence). V lost 8 bases to trimming and J lost 5 bases; unmatched junction nucleotides: 10.

This clone was picked up one time. The chain uses TRBV5-6 and TRBJ2-7; 9 bases line up with TRBD1. V shed 5 bases, J shed 4 bases, and the junction held 4 bases outside the gene matches. The germline V gene encodes CDR1 SGHDT and CDR2 YYEEEE. The CDR3 spans 13 residues. The chain's CDR3 is CASSSGQGYEQYF. The CDR3 DNA is TGTGCCAGCAGTTCGGGACAGGGATACGAGCAGTACTTC.

V usage is TRBV30 and J usage is TRBJ2-7; 10 nucleotides align to TRBD2. Unmatched junction bases numbered 12, after V lost 5 bases and J lost 5 bases. The CDR3 covers 15 residues. The germline V gene encodes CDR1 GTSNPN and CDR2 SVGIG (reference sequence). The CDR3 DNA is TGTGCCTGGGTTGACAAAAGACTAGCGGGTGACGAGCAGTACTTC. It yields the protein CAWVDKRLAGDEQYF.

The chain joins TRBV4-1 to TRBJ2-7; weak D call: TRBD2 (6 bases). V was cut by 0 bases and J by 2 bases, with 14 bases left in between. Per germline, CDR1 MGHRA and CDR2 YSYEKL. CDR3 length: 16 amino acids. CDR3 protein: CASSQDPGSSTYEQYF. As DNA, the CDR3 is TGCGCCAGCAGCCAAGATCCCGGGAGCTCCACCTACGAGCAGTACTTC.

CDR3 sequence reads: CAWSTLSEETQYF. The CDR3 DNA sequence: TGTGCCTGGAGTACCCTATCGGAGGAGACCCAGTACTTC. The J gene is TRBJ2-5, the V gene TRBV30; D remains ambiguous. Germline CDR1 is GTSNPN and CDR2 is SVGIG (reference sequence). V lost 2 bases and J 5 bases, leaving 12 bases between the germline ends. CDR3 length: 13 amino acids.

The chain employs TRBV7-2 and TRBJ2-3, with TRBD2 identical over 7 bases. The CDR3 sequence is 16 residues long. CDR1 is SGHTA, CDR2 FQGNSA, per germline. V was clipped by 1 base and J by 2 bases; unmatched bases: 6. CDR3 in amino acids: CASSLGASGYTDTQYF. CDR3 bases: TGTGCCAGCAGCTTAGGTGCTAGCGGATACACAGATACGCAGTATTTT.

This clone came up once. The chain joins TRBV30 to TRBJ2-5; 7 positions agree with TRBD2. The CDR3 is 15 amino acids. Germline V CDR1 and CDR2: GTSNPN, SVGIG (reference sequence). Losses at the gene ends were 5 bases for V and 2 bases for J; bases not matched to a gene: 11. As DNA, the CDR3 is TGTGCCTGGGCCCGGTCCGCTAGCGGACAAGAGACCCAGTACTTC. Protein: CAWARSASGQETQYF. Using reference TRBV30 and TRBJ2-5 for the parts outside the CDR3, the full variable domain is SQTIHQWPATLVQPVGSPLSLECTVEGTSNPNLYWYRQAAGRGLQLLFYSVGIGQISSEVPQNLSASRPQDRQFILSSKKLLLSDSGFYLCAWARSASGQETQYFGPGTRLLVL.

The chain carries TRBV9 and TRBJ2-3; 9 bases are shared with TRBD2. V lost 0 bases, J lost 6 bases, and 5 bases stayed unmatched. This CDR3 has 15 residues. Germline V CDR1 and CDR2: SGDLS, YYNGEE. For the CDR3, the DNA is TGTGCCAGCAGCGTAGGCGGCGGGAGGGCCGATACGCAGTATTTT. As protein: CASSVGGGRADTQYF.

The V call is TRBV13, the J call TRBJ1-1; no clear D. The V end was cut by 5 bases, the J end by 1 base, with 8 bases between. Germline CDR1 and CDR2: PRHDT and FYEKMQ (reference sequence). CDR3 length equals 13 residues. The CDR3 region is CASSLNRNTEAFF. CDR3 DNA sequence: TGTGCCAGCAGCCTCAACAGGAACACTGAAGCTTTCTTT.